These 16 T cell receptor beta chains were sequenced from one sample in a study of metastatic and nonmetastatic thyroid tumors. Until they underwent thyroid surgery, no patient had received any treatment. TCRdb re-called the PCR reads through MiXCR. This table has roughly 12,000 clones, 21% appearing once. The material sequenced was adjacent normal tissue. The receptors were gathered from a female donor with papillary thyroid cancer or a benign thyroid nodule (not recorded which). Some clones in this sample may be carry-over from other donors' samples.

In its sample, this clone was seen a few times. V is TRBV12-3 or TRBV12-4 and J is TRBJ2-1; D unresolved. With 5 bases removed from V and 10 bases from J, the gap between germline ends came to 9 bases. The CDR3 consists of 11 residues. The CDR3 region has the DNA TGTGCCAGCAGTCGTAGCTGCGAGCAGTTCTTC. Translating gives CASSRSCEQFF.

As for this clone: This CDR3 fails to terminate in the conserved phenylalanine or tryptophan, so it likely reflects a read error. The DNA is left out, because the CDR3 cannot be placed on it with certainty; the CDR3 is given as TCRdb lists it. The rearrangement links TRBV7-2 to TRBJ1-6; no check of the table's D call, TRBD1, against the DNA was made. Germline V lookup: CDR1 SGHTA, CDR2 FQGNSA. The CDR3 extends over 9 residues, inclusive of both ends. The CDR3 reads CASSLAGQG.

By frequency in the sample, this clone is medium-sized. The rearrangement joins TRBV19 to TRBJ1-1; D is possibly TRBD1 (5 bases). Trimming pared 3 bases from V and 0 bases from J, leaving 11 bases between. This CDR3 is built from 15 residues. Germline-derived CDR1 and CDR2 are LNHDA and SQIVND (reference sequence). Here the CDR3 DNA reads TGTGCCAGTAGTATTTGGGGCAGAATGAACACTGAAGCTTTCTTT. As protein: CASSIWGRMNTEAFF. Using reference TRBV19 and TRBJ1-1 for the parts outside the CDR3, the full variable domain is DGGITQSPKYLFRKEGQNVTLSCEQNLNHDAMYWYRQDPGQGLRLIYYSQIVNDFQKGDIAEGYSVSREKKESFPLTVTSAQKNPTAFYLCASSIWGRMNTEAFFGQGTRLTVV.

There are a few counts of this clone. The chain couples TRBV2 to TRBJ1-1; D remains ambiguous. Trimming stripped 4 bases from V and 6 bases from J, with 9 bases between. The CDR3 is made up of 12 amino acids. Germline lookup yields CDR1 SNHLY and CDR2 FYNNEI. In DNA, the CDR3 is TGTGCCAGCAGTGGTAGGGTCTCTGAAGCTTTCTTT. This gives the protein CASSGRVSEAFF.

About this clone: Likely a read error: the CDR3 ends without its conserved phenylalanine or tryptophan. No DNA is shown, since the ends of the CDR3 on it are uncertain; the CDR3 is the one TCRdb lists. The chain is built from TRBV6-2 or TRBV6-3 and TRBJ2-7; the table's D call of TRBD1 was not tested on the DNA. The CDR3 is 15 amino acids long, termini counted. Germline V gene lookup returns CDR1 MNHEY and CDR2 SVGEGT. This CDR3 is CASSPLRGASYEQHL.

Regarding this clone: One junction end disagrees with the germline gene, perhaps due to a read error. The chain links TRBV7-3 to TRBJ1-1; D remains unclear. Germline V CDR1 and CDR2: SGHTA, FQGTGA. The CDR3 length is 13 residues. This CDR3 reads CAISSHENSEAFF. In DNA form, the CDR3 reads TGTGCCATCAGCTCTCATGAGAACTCTGAAGCTTTCTTT.

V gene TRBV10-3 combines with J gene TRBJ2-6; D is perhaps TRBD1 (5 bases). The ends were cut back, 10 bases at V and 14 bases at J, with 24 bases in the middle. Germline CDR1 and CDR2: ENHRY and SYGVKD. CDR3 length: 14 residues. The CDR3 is CATLSGSGANFLTF. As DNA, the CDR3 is TGTGCCACCCTCTCCGGGTCTGGGGCCAATTTCCTGACTTTC.

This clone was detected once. Here the CDR3 DNA reads TGTGCCAGCAGCTTAGGATCGGGTTTACAGGGTGAAGCTTTCTTT. Translation gives CASSLGSGLQGEAFF. The chain links TRBV7-2 to TRBJ1-1, with D maybe TRBD1 (6 bases). Germline V lookup: CDR1 SGHTA, CDR2 FQGNSA. Trimming shortened V by 1 base and J by 7 bases, and 16 bases separated the two germline ends. The length of the CDR3 is 15 residues.

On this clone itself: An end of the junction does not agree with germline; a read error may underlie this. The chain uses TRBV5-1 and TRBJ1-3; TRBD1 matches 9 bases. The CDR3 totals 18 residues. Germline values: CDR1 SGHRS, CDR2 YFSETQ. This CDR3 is CASSSPDRGGNSGNTTYF. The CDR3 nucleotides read TGCGCCAGCAGCTCTCCGGACAGGGGCGGCAACTCTGGAAACACCACATATTTC.

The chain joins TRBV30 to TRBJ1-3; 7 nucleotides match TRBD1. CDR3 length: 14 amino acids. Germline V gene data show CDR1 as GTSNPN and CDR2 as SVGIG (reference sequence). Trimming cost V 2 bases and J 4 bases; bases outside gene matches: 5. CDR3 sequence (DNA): TGTGCCTGGAGTCTGGGGACAGTAGGAAACACCATATATTTT. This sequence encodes CAWSLGTVGNTIYF.

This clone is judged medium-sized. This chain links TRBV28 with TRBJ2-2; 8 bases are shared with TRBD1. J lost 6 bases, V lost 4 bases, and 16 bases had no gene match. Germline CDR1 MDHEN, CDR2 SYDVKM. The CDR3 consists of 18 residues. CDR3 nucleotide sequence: TGTGCCAGCAGTTCCCCGACAGGGGCGTGGGAGTCTTCCGGGGAGCTGTTTTTT. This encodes CASSSPTGAWESSGELFF.

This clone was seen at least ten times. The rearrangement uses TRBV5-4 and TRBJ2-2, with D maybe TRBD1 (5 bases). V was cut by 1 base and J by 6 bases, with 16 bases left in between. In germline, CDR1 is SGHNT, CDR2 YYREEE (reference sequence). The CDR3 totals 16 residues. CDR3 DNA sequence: TGTGCCAGCAGCTTGTGGCAGGGCCCAGTGGCCGGGGAGCTGTTTTTT. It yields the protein CASSLWQGPVAGELFF.

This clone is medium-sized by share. The CDR3 loop is CASNPRGDSDTGELFF. The CDR3 nucleotides read TGTGCCAGTAACCCTCGTGGGGATTCGGACACCGGGGAGCTGTTTTTT. V usage is TRBV19 and J usage is TRBJ2-2; D call uncertain. Germline V CDR1 and CDR2: LNHDA, SQIVND (reference sequence). CDR3 size: 16 residues. V shed 7 bases and J shed 3 bases, with 18 bases lying between them. Variable domain in full (rest from reference TRBV19 and TRBJ2-2): DGGITQSPKYLFRKEGQNVTLSCEQNLNHDAMYWYRQDPGQGLRLIYYSQIVNDFQKGDIAEGYSVSREKKESFPLTVTSAQKNPTAFYLCASNPRGDSDTGELFFGEGSRLTVL.

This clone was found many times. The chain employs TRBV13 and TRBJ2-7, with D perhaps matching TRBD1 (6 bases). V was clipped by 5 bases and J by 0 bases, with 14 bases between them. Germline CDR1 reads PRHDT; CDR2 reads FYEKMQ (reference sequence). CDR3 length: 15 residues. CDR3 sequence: CASSRRDKISYEQYF. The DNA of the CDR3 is TGTGCCAGCAGCCGCCGGGACAAAATCTCCTACGAGCAGTACTTC.

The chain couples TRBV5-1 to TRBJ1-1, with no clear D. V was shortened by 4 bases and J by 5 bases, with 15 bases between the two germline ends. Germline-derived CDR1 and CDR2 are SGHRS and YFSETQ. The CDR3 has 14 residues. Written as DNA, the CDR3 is TGCGCCAGCAGCATAAGTCTCCCCAGTACTGAAGCTTTCTTT. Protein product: CASSISLPSTEAFF.

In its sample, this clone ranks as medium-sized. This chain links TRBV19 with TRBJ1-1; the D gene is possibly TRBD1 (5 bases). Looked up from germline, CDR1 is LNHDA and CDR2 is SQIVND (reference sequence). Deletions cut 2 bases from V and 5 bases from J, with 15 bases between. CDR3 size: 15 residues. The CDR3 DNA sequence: TGTGCCAGTAGTATAATGGGGCGGGAGGGGACTGAAGCTTTCTTT. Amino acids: CASSIMGREGTEAFF.